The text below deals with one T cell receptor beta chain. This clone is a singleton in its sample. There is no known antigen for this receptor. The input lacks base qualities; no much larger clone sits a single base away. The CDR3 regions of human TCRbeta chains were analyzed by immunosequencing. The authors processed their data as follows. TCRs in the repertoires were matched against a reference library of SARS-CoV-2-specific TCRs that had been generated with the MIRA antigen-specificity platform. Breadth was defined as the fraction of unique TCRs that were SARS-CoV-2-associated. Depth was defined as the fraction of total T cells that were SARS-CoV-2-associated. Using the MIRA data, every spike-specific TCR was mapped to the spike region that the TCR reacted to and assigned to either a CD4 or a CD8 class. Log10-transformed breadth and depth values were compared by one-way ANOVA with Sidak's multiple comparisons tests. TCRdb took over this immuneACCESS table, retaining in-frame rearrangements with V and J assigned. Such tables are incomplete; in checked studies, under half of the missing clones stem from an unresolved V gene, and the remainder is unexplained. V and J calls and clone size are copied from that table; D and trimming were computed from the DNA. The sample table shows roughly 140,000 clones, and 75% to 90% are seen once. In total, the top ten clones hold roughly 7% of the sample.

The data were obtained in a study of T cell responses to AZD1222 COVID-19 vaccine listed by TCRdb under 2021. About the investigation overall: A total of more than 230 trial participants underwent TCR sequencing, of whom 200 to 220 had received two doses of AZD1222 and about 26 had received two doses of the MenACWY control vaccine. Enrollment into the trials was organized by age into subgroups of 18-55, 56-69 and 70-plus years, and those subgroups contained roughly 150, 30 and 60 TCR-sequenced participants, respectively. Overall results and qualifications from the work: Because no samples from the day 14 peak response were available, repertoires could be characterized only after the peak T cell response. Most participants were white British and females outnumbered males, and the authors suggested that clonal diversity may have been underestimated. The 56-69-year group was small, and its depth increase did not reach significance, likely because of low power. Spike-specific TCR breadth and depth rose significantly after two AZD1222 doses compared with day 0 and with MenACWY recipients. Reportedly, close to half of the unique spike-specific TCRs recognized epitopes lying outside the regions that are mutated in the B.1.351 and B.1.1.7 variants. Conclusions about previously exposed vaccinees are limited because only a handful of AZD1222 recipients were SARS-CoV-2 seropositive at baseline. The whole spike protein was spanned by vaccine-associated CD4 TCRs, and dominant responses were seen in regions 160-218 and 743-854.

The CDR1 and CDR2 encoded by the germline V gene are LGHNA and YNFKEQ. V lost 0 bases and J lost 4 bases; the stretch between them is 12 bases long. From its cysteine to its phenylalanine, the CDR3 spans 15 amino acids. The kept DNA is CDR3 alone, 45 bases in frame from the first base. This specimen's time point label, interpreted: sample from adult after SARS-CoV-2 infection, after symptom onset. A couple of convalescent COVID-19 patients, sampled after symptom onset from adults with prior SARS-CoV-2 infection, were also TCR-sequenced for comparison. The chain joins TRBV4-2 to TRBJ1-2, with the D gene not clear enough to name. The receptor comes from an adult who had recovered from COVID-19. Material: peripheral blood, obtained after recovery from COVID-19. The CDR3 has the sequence CASSQDMGQPYGYTF. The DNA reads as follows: TGTGCCAGCAGCCAAGATATGGGCCAGCCCTATGGCTACACCTTC.